The TCR beta chain under discussion was sequenced for a study of T-cell memory formation after mild COVID-19. Broader study findings: Clones that contracted clustered mainly in CM and EM if CD4+ and in EMRA if CD8+. Balance between CD4 and CD8 was seen in clones contracting day 15 to 85, and a CD4+ lean was seen in later expanders.

This CDR3 contains 13 residues. V was shortened by 7 bases and J by 0 bases, with 10 bases between the two germline ends. CDR1 is MGHDK and CDR2 is SYGVNS in the germline V gene. With regard to this clonotype: Its matching antigen is unknown.

TCRdb ran MiXCR on the 5' RACE reads and lists one entry per CDR3 protein. Of under 300,000 distinct CDR3 sequences in the sample, 15% to 20% were seen once. The sequence came from a man younger than 35 who had mild COVID-19 (a few samples of this study predate the infection). Cell type and time point are not known. Sequenced material: PBMCs or a T cell subset sorted from them (not recorded which). The gene calls are TRBV25-1 and TRBJ2-7; no reliable D call. The CDR3, as DNA: TGTGCCAGCACTCAACCAAACTCCTACGAGCAGTACTTC. Encoded protein: CASTQPNSYEQYF.